Listed below are T cell receptor beta chains from one sample, sequenced in a study of CD8 T cells in Susac syndrome. TCRdb analysed the immunoSEQ multiplex PCR reads with MiXCR anew, one entry per CDR3 protein. The top ten hold roughly 0.15% of the sample, which has about 190,000 distinct CDR3 sequences, just under 95% seen once. Sequenced input: CD8+ T cells from PBMCs. The receptors were sampled from a human donor with Susac syndrome. The CDR3 runs from the conserved cysteine through the conserved F or W.

v_call cdr3_aa
TRBV28 CATTGIGETQYF
TRBV27 CASSSPIRGSGEQYF
TRBV4-1 CASSPSRFNQPQHF
TRBV7-8 CASSWTVYGANVLTF
TRBV2 CASSDSGLVQYF
TRBV9 CASQSGRGTEAFF
TRBV20-1 CSALTSGNYNEQFF
TRBV30 CAWSLYPLVAGRYTQYF
TRBV20-1 CSASGGPYEQYF
TRBV6-6 CASSYGPHSQHF
TRBV5-5 CASSLGDRIEQYF
TRBV7-9 CASSLMTGHEQYF
TRBV6-1 CASSELMGLGKNIQYF
TRBV18 CASSPTTSGRAGELFF
TRBV4-1 CASSQAEDYEQYF
TRBV5-6 CASSLDTALRTDTQYF
TRBV10-3 CAISGTGGSTEAFF
TRBV4-1 CASSPNQGVIPGANVLTF
TRBV11-2 CASRETRGQETQYF
TRBV28 CASSFGAQQGGGYTF
TRBV12-3/TRBV12-4 CASSSGLRRSYEQYF
TRBV27 CASSPGLAGVPTDTQYF
TRBV29-1 CSVDYEQFF
TRBV28 CASSTGTALEAFF
TRBV28 CASSFDGVEQYF
TRBV4-1 CASSQGDRAGEQYF
TRBV27 CASSPGTSGISYEQYF
TRBV20-1 CSARAPLTGVRGYTF
TRBV5-6 CASSFASNGYTF
TRBV5-1 CASSRDLSGGGGDTQYF
TRBV2 CASSETGGQETQYF
TRBV7-8 CASSERLSSYNEQFF
TRBV12-3/TRBV12-4 CASSLAWAGRQNYGYTF
TRBV7-9 CASVPQGGAYEQYF
TRBV20-1 CSARLPQYNEQFF
TRBV28 CASSLWGEPNYGYTF
TRBV3-1 CASSQEAGEETQYF
TRBV4-1 CASSQDGQPNQPQHF
TRBV30 CAWSETAYEQYF
TRBV20-1 CSARPDSHQGGYTF
TRBV29-1 CSVGVPSGSSYEQYF
TRBV4-1 CASSLTSGGLYEQYF
TRBV4-1 CASSQDRGNSEAFF